This T cell receptor beta chain was documented in a study of T-cell memory formation after mild COVID-19 (dated by TCRdb to 2020 to 2023). As for the study more broadly: TCR sequence clusters from the two donors were found to be largely donor specific. Longitudinal TCRalpha and TCRbeta repertoire sequencing tracked T-cell clones expanding and contracting after mild COVID-19 in two donors. Two young, previously healthy adult volunteers made up the cohort, one male and one female. The full study reports these points: Contracting CD4+ clones were located mainly in the CM and EM memory subsets, whereas CD8+ clones were found to be enriched in EMRA. Balanced CD4/CD8 phenotypes were observed for clones contracting from day 15 to 85, whereas a bias towards CD4+ was observed for a second wave of clones expanding from day 15 to 37. The detection of some responding clones in pre-infection memory suggests that pre-existing cross-reactive memory T cells joined the SARS-CoV-2 response. SARS-CoV-2 specificity of the second-wave clones peaking on day 37 was not confirmed. Only two mild cases were covered by the study, and larger cohorts that include severe cases with pre-infection samples were considered necessary.

Data came from an Illumina NovaSeq 6000. cDNA libraries for TCRalpha and TCRbeta were prepared by 5'RACE using constant-segment primers, with sample barcodes and unique molecular identifiers added. RNA was extracted from every sample with Trizol reagent. Libraries were amplified in two PCR steps, with a second sample barcode and Illumina TruSeq adapters added in the second step. Sequencing of the libraries was done on an Illumina NovaSeq, producing 2 x 150 bp paired-end reads. The authors' analysis ran thus. Demultiplexing of reads and collapsing into UMI-guided consensus sequences were performed with migec v1.2.7. Using mixcr v2.1.11, UMI consensuses were aligned to TRA and TRB V and J templates and then assembled into clonotypes. Clonotypes were classified as expanded or contracted when called significant by both edgeR and NoisET, with noise models trained on biological replicates. For edgeR calls, a false discovery rate-adjusted p below 0.01 and a log2 fold-change threshold of 1 were applied. As an exploratory analysis of dynamics, PCA with hierarchical clustering was applied to max-normalized trajectories of the 1000 most abundant clonotypes. Each responding clone was given a CD4 or CD8 phenotype based on the CD4+ and CD8+ repertoires, which had been sequenced separately. Starting from the raw public reads, TCRdb applied fastp trimming at Q25, assembled clones with MiXCR and retained in-frame beta chains. Under each unique CDR3 protein, matching rows form one entry showing the most common genes and DNA. What appears here as the V and J calls and clone size reflects TCRdb's work, not the paper's. This sample lists about 560,000 distinct CDR3 sequences; less than 25% were detected once. The ten largest account for approximately 8% of the sample.

On this clonotype: The antigen this receptor binds is unknown. Base qualities are not recorded, but no much larger clone differs from it by a single base.

The CDR3 covers 17 residues, taking in both the cysteine and the phenylalanine. Left in the record is the CDR3 DNA by itself, 51 bases read in frame from the first base. V is reduced by 5 bases and J by 2 bases, leaving a spacing of 20 bases between them. Ficoll-Paque density gradient centrifugation was used to isolate PBMCs. Material for sequencing was PBMCs or a T cell subset sorted from them (not recorded which). The TCR was taken from an adult woman who had mild COVID-19 (a few samples of this study predate the infection). The sample titles of this study are shuffled in the database, so cell type and time point are left out; the donor was told from shared clones. This chain joins TRBV12-3 or TRBV12-4 to TRBJ2-3; TRBD1 might be the D gene, on 5 matching bases. The DNA sequence is as follows: TGTGCCAGCAGTCCCCGGGCCCGACAGACCCTCACAGATACGCAGTATTTT. Translation gives CASSPRARQTLTDTQYF.